Listed here are 5 T cell receptor beta chains from one sample, sequenced in a study of blood T cell repertoires in COVID-19. Measured with immunoSEQ multiplex PCR; TCRdb has only the in-frame clones, and not every one. Of 200,000 to 250,000 clones in the sample, 85% to 90% were seen once. Source material: peripheral blood. Receptors were obtained from a man aged 18 to 35 with active or convalescent COVID-19.

This clone appeared a single time. V usage is TRBV12-3 or TRBV12-4 and J usage is TRBJ1-1; no firm D call. With 5 bases removed from V and 6 bases from J, the gap between germline ends came to 13 bases. This CDR3 has 13 residues. The CDR3 reads CASSPKREAEAFF. The DNA for the CDR3 is TGTGCCAGCAGTCCAAAGCGAGAGGCTGAAGCTTTCTTT.

V and J are TRBV3-1 (or the pseudogene TRBV3-2) and TRBJ2-1; 13 nucleotides match TRBD2. Trimming cost V 5 bases and J 8 bases; bases outside gene matches: 6. CDR1 LGHDT and CDR2 YNNKEL come from the germline V gene (reference sequence). The CDR3 covers 15 residues. The CDR3 region has the DNA TGTGCCAGCAGCTCGGGACTAGCGGGATTAGATGAGCAGTTCTTC. It specifies CASSSGLAGLDEQFF.

The chain employs TRBV16 and TRBJ1-3; no clear D gene. Germline CDR1 KGHSY, CDR2 FQNENV. The CDR3 contains 15 residues. V was clipped by 4 bases and J by 0 bases, with 10 bases between them. CDR3 DNA: TGTGCCAGCAGCCCCATGAGGAGCTCTGGAAACACCATATATTTT. This translates into CASSPMRSSGNTIYF.

The CDR3 loop is CAIQTQSEREQFF. CDR3 nucleotides: TGTGCCATACAAACCCAATCGGAGCGCGAGCAGTTCTTC. The gene calls are TRBV6-5 and TRBJ2-1; no clear D. The V end lost 10 bases, the J end lost 10 bases, and 20 bases lay between the germline ends. The CDR3 sequence is 13 residues long. Germline assignment: CDR1 MNHEY and CDR2 SVGAGI.

V is TRBV2 and J is TRBJ1-2, with D possibly matching TRBD1 (6 bases). Germline V lookup: CDR1 SNHLY, CDR2 FYNNEI. The germline V and J ends were trimmed by 2 bases and 14 bases, with 24 bases remaining between them. The CDR3 is 15 amino acids. The DNA for the CDR3 is TGTGCCAGCAGTGAAACGACTAGCAGGGGATACGTGGAGACCTTC. Translating gives CASSETTSRGYVETF.